Shown below are 12 T cell receptor beta chains from a single sample sequenced in a study of blood T cell repertoires in COVID-19. Assay used: immunoSEQ multiplex PCR; TCRdb lists only in-frame clones, some missing. The sample carries 160,000 or so clones, roughly 80% recorded once. Sequences were obtained from PBMCs or T cells enriched from blood (not recorded which). The receptors were sampled from a woman in her 40s with acute COVID-19.

The table lists this clone with a count of one. CDR3 in amino acids: CASSPTGQGYEQYF. The CDR3, as DNA: TGTGCCAGCAGCCCTACGGGACAGGGCTACGAGCAGTACTTC. The chain carries TRBV25-1 and TRBJ2-7; the match to TRBD1 covers 9 bases. V dropped 6 bases and J dropped 3; count of bases not matched to a gene: 6. This CDR3 has 14 residues. The germline CDR1 and CDR2 sequences are MGHDK and SYGVNS.

The rearrangement links TRBV9 to TRBJ2-7; 7 positions agree with TRBD2. CDR3 size: 16 residues. V gave up 4 bases and J gave up 7 bases; unmatched junction bases: 17. From germline, CDR1 is SGDLS and CDR2 YYNGEE. The CDR3 DNA reads TGTGCCAGCAGCACCAGCTCCGGGACTACCCATGGGGAGCAGTACTTC. It encodes CASSTSSGTTHGEQYF. Full variable domain (outside the CDR3, taken from reference TRBV9 and TRBJ2-7): DSGVTQTPKHLITATGQRVTLRCSPRSGDLSVYWYQQSLDQGLQFLIQYYNGEERAKGNILERFSAQQFPDLHSELNLSSLELGDSALYFCASSTSSGTTHGEQYFGPGTRLTVT.

The chain links TRBV7-2 to TRBJ1-1; maybe TRBD1 (5 bases). CDR1 is SGHTA and CDR2 is FQGNSA in the germline V gene. The CDR3 sequence is 14 residues long. The V gene lost 5 bases and the J gene lost 2 bases, with 12 bases spanning the gap. The chain's CDR3 is CASSRREGNTEAFF. CDR3 sequence (DNA): TGTGCCAGCAGCCGCAGGGAGGGTAACACTGAAGCTTTCTTT. The variable domain in full, completed from reference TRBV7-2 and TRBJ1-1, reads GAGVSQSPSNKVTEKGKDVELRCDPISGHTALYWYRQSLGQGLEFLIYFQGNSAPDKSGLPSDRFSAERTGGSVSTLTIQRTQQEDSAVYLCASSRREGNTEAFFGQGTRLTVV.

In this sample, this clone turned up a few times. The chain combines TRBV6-1 with TRBJ2-7, with TRBD2 matching 8 bases. Germline lookup yields CDR1 MNHNS and CDR2 SASEGT. Unmatched junction bases numbered 12, after V lost 3 bases and J lost 5 bases. The CDR3 spans 16 residues. In DNA, the CDR3 is TGTGCCAGCAGTGAGGTAGCGGGATCCAACAAAAACGAGCAGTACGTC. This encodes CASSEVAGSNKNEQYV.

This clone was detected a few times. V and J are TRBV2 and TRBJ2-1; 9 bases fit TRBD2. Germline V gene sequence: CDR1 SNHLY, CDR2 FYNNEI. J lost 14 bases, V lost 6 bases, and 11 bases had no gene match. The CDR3 length is 13 residues. CDR3 nucleotide sequence: TGTGCCAGCAGCCGACAAAGCGGGAGGAACGAGTTCTTC. This encodes CASSRQSGRNEFF.

The chain has TRBV6-5 and TRBJ1-3, with 8 bases matching TRBD1. CDR1 is MNHEY, CDR2 SVGAGI, per germline. V shed 6 bases, J shed 3 bases, and the junction held 4 bases outside the gene matches. The CDR3 has 14 residues. The chain's CDR3 is CASRIGQGGNTIYF. Here the CDR3 DNA reads TGTGCCAGCAGGATAGGACAGGGTGGAAACACCATATATTTT.

This clone came up once. The V and J genes are TRBV13 and TRBJ2-5, with D possibly TRBD2 on 5 matching bases. Germline CDR1 PRHDT, CDR2 FYEKMQ (reference sequence). This CDR3 spans 13 amino acids. V lost 4 bases to trimming and J lost 7 bases, with 13 bases between them. The CDR3 protein is CASSSRKSGTQYF. The CDR3 region has the DNA TGTGCCAGCAGCTCGCGCAAGAGCGGGACCCAGTACTTC.

This chain uses TRBV18 with TRBJ2-2; no clear D gene. The germline CDR1 and CDR2 sequences are KGHSH and LQKENI. The CDR3 loop spans 13 amino acids. V was trimmed by 5 bases and J by 4 bases, leaving 8 bases between them. The CDR3 region has the DNA TGTGCCAGCTCATTTCTCTCCACCGGGGAGCTGTTTTTT. This encodes CASSFLSTGELFF.

The V and J genes are TRBV9 and TRBJ2-7, with TRBD2 matching over 9 bases. Germline V gives CDR1 SGDLS, CDR2 YYNGEE. The CDR3 length is 15 residues. After removal of 4 bases from V and 5 bases from J, the junction contained 10 bases not matched to a gene. The CDR3 sequence is CASSPHAGGSHEQYF. The CDR3 nucleotides read TGTGCCAGCAGCCCCCACGCGGGAGGGTCCCACGAGCAGTACTTC.

V usage is TRBV7-2 and J usage is TRBJ1-2, with D unresolved. CDR1 and CDR2 (germline): SGHTA, FQGNSA. The CDR3 contains 15 residues. Trimming took off 0 bases at V and 5 bases at J, with 13 bases between the two ends. The CDR3 region has the DNA TGTGCCAGCAGCTTAGCAGAGGGCCAACTTTATGGCTACACCTTC. This translates into CASSLAEGQLYGYTF.

V gene TRBV13 combines with J gene TRBJ2-2; 8 bases are a match to TRBD1. From germline, CDR1 is PRHDT and CDR2 FYEKMQ (reference sequence). The CDR3 has 12 amino acids. V shed 4 bases, J shed 9 bases, and the junction held 1 base outside the gene matches. The CDR3: CASSSRGRELFF. CDR3 DNA sequence: TGTGCCAGCAGCTCCAGGGGGCGGGAGCTGTTTTTT.

The J gene is TRBJ2-5, the V gene TRBV29-1; tentatively, D is TRBD1 (5 bases). Trimming stripped 1 base from V and 1 base from J, with 10 bases between. Germline values: CDR1 SQVTM, CDR2 ANQGSEA. There are 14 residues in the CDR3. Here the CDR3 DNA reads TGCAGCGTTGAAGGGCAGGGCACCCAAGAGACCCAGTACTTC. Translation: CSVEGQGTQETQYF.